This T cell receptor beta chain was sequenced for a study of cytomegalovirus exposure and HLA in healthy donors (dated by TCRdb to about 2017). A note on the overall study: In an earlier analysis of fewer than 750 of the donors, about 270 Gb of sequence data and 120 million or so unique TCR beta sequences from approximately 180 million T cells were reported. An early release covering 550 to 700 HLA-typed donors comprised roughly 300 gigabases of sequencing data and around 80 million unique TCR sequences. Of the roughly 430 genotyped donors, about 80% fell in the genetic ancestry cluster associated with self-reported Caucasian donors. The aim of the study was to test whether cataloging public T cell receptors could identify signatures of past pathogen exposure. The study profiled the T cell repertoires of hundreds of subjects by immunosequencing and related them to cytomegalovirus serostatus. Along with the roughly 700-subject first cohort, a separate validation cohort of about 110 different subjects was used. To predict cytomegalovirus infection status, the study combined high-throughput TCR immunosequencing, statistical association of individual TCRs with disease status, and machine learning. In a later analysis, previously published TCR beta repertoires from 666 donors were re-analyzed and high-resolution HLA genotyping was added so that TCR occurrence patterns could be studied. The later analysis used no new phenotypic data to find candidate immune exposures, relying instead on TCR beta sequences and their occurrence across donors. In an earlier analysis of about 590 of the donors, high-throughput TCR beta sequencing was used to judge whether each TCR beta V gene segment behaved as functional or pseudogenic. Donor age, sex, ethnicity and CMV serostatus were compiled together with the repertoire data. Genome-wide SNP genotypes for about 65% of the roughly 700 donors were used in a later genetic analysis, which treated that subset as a discovery cohort. Every repertoire in the discovery cohort had been generated on one and the same sequencing platform. HLA typing covered class I and class II loci at four-digit resolution. Typing coverage differed by locus: A, B, C, DRB1 and DQB1 were typed in roughly 620-630 donors, DQA1 in roughly 500, DPA1 in 606, and DPB1 in approximately 450. A few DR-DQ haplotypes were handled as single units for association and clustering because linkage in the cohort was strong. Across 398 genotyped donors of the cohort, an average of roughly 250,000 unique TCR beta nucleotide sequences per donor were sequenced, and 15% to 20% of those sequences were non-productive.

The investigation overall reported the following: The only immune exposure information available for the cohort was CMV serostatus. Because HLA typing was missing for some donors at each locus, association tests included only the typed subset. A group of highly shared sequence variants was considered likely to be a technical artifact of the sequencing pipeline. It was suggested by the authors that the approach could potentially be generalized to other disease states and immunological phenotypes. Compared with equally common non-associated chains, HLA-associated TCR beta chains in a later analysis were more clonally expanded and had lower generation probabilities. A further reported finding was that TCR beta sequences accurately predicted the HLA-A and HLA-B alleles for most subjects in the first cohort. Because counts were too low, about 15 rarely observed V segments, including chromosome 9 orphons, were left out of the earlier analysis of 587 of the donors. According to a later analysis, most CMV-associated TCR beta chains appeared to be HLA-restricted, and the HLA associations seemed to be driven largely by CMV exposure. In a later analysis, TCR association rates were found to vary across HLA loci, with the most associated TCRs seen for DRB1 alleles and the fewest for HLA-C alleles. In a later genetic analysis, a missense DCLRE1C variant was associated with V-gene and J-gene trimming of TCR beta chains, and the association was replicated in an independent cohort. The 87-base-pair reads could not distinguish some IMGT-functional V segments, including TRBV6-2 and TRBV6-3, so those segments were excluded. A later analysis reported that several top co-occurrence clusters appeared linked to parvovirus B19, influenza, CMV and Epstein-Barr virus. In an earlier analysis of more than 450 of the donors, most TCR beta V segments were observed in productive rearrangements about 90% or about 30% of the time, broadly matching IMGT annotations. When HLA alleles, especially DR and DQ, strongly co-occurred, TCR associations were difficult to assign to individual alleles. Specific HLA alleles were associated with 15,000 to 20,000 TCR beta sequences at a false discovery rate of 0.05 in a later analysis. In this cohort, only TCR beta chains were sequenced, and detectable features were limited by the absence of alpha or paired-chain data. The classifier was reported to diagnose cytomegalovirus status with high specificity and sensitivity in both the original and validation cohorts. Correlated functional status among segregating V segments might be attributable to linkage disequilibrium, but an unknown experimental factor could not be ruled out. According to a later genetic analysis, donors in an Asian-associated ancestry cluster had fewer N-insertions in productive TCRs than the roughly 660-donor mean. Presence/absence analyses assumed roughly uniform sequencing depth across donors, an assumption that may not hold. Most TCR sequences were seen in very few donors, while some public TCRs were found in many individuals. In vitro tests confirmed that a few of the cytomegalovirus-associated TCR beta chains recognize cytomegalovirus antigens. In the study, around 150 TCR beta chains were listed as associated with cytomegalovirus.

Library generation was performed with the immunoSEQ multiplex PCR assay. The multiplex PCR relied on a mix of 60 forward primers for TCR Vbeta segments and 13 reverse primers for TCR Jbeta segments. A multiplex PCR assay on genomic DNA amplified the CDR3 region of rearranged TCR beta genes. The Illumina HiSeq System was used to sequence the amplified TCR beta libraries as 87-base-pair reads. The paper's data handling went like this. A later analysis tallied 80 million to 95 million unique TCR beta chains across the 600 to 700 repertoires, and some 12 million of those chains were shared by two or more donors. To remove PCR and sequencing errors, raw reads were error-corrected and collapsed into unique sequences using a nearest-neighbor algorithm that merged closely related sequences. V, D and J gene segments were assigned by aligning CDR3 sequences to IMGT reference sequences. For a sequence to be retained, a match of at least six nucleotides was required to both a V gene segment and a J gene segment. Rearrangements were called productive when the CDR3 lacked stop codons and stayed in frame with V and J; all others were non-productive. Following IMGT convention, CDR3 was defined as the stretch from the second conserved V-encoded cysteine to the conserved J-encoded phenylalanine. The earlier analysis of a few hundred of the donors excluded sequences that lacked an unambiguous match to a single V gene segment. In an earlier analysis of a few hundred of the donors, a V segment was called functional when productive rearrangements were above 56.7%, and segregating when the standard deviation between donors exceeded 5%. A statistical classification framework was built to diagnose cytomegalovirus status from the catalog of TCR beta chain sequences. In a later analysis, V and J genes were assigned by comparing TCR nucleotide sequences against IMGT/GENE-DB human TR gene sequences. The TCRdist pipeline was used in a later analysis to assign CDR3 sequences and most-parsimonious VDJ recombination scenarios. In a later analysis, each TCR beta chain was defined by its CDR3 amino acid sequence together with its V-gene family, and reads lacking a unique V-gene family were excluded. As a way to deal with suspected cross-contamination and a sequencing artifact, a later analysis dropped under 600 nucleotide sequences that were highly shared and had low generation probability. For each public chain, a later analysis derived a clonal expansion index from normalized ranks of inferred template counts within each repertoire. In a later analysis, generation probabilities were computed with a VDJ recombination model fitted to out-of-frame rearrangements, and the resulting probabilities were checked against IGoR. A later analysis scored TCR-TCR, TCR-HLA and TCR-CMV co-occurrence with hypergeometric tests, applying a repertoire-size bias correction to TCR pairs. To estimate false discovery rates, a later analysis permuted the HLA or CMV assignments 20 times. In a later analysis, co-occurring TCRs were grouped using DBSCAN, and TCRdist sequence similarity was added for clustering within HLA-allele-positive subsets. Co-occurrence clustering excluded repertoires with fewer than 30,000 or more than 120,000 public chains, plus five with anomalous nucleotide sharing. In its TCRdb copy, this immuneACCESS table keeps in-frame sequences only and misses some clones. Where compared with another copy, unresolved V genes explain less than half of these, and the others have no known cause. Clone size and V and J calls were adopted from that table, with D and trimming inferred from the DNA. The sample contains 120,000 or so clones, around 79% of them found a single time. The leading ten clones occupy roughly 6.1% of the sample.

Between the V and J ends, shortened by 5 bases and 6 bases respectively, the junction contains 19 bases. The CDR3 holds 16 amino acids from the cysteine to the phenylalanine. The read is trimmed to its CDR3 DNA, 48 bases read in frame from base 1. For CDR1 and CDR2, the germline V gene lists KGHSH and LQKENI. On this clone itself: Its antigen remains undetermined. No per-base quality is available; no much larger clone lies one base away.

The cohort comprised 550 to 700 healthy bone marrow donors. Cohort members were all nominally healthy when sampled, although unrecorded immune exposures were likely present. The donor was CMV seronegative and belonged to the group of 320 or so seronegative cohort members. A peripheral blood sample was provided by each donor, and peripheral blood mononuclear cells were used for TCR beta sequencing. The Qiagen DNeasy Blood Extraction Kit was used to extract genomic DNA from the blood cell samples. Sequenced input: PBMCs. The V and J segments used are TRBV18 and TRBJ2-2, with TRBD2 as a weak D call on 6 bases. The receptor was isolated from a woman aged 40-49 years in good health and CMV-seronegative. The sequenced DNA is TGTGCCAGCTCATCGCAGACTAGTCCCGAGTCCGGGGAGCTGTTTTTT. It specifies CASSSQTSPESGELFF.